This is a list of T cell receptor beta chains from one sample in a study of Graves' ophthalmopathy and Graves' hyperthyroidism. TCRdb analysed the multiplex PCR reads with MiXCR anew, one entry per CDR3 protein. Among some 750,000 distinct CDR3 sequences, 40% were seen once, and the ten largest hold 44%. The sample consisted of peripheral blood. Every receptor here comes from an adult man with Graves' ophthalmopathy. Both conserved end residues are part of each CDR3. The order of the fields is D gene, clone size, V gene, J gene, CDR3 protein, CDR3 DNA. The D gene is left open where the match is weak. The listing skips clone size in some rows; elsewhere it reads once, few, many or a size class.

d_call: -
clone_size: -
v_call: TRBV2
j_call: TRBJ1-2
cdr3_aa: CASSEALRGNYGYTF
cdr3_nt: TGTGCCAGCAGTGAAGCGCTTCGGGGGAACTATGGCTACACCTTC

d_call: TRBD1
clone_size: many
v_call: TRBV19
j_call: TRBJ1-5
cdr3_aa: CASSLRQGGQPQHF
cdr3_nt: TGTGCCAGTAGTCTACGACAGGGGGGTCAGCCCCAGCATTTT

d_call: TRBD1
clone_size: many
v_call: TRBV10-2
j_call: TRBJ1-5
cdr3_aa: CASSESDRTLDQPQHF
cdr3_nt: TGCGCCAGCAGTGAGTCGGACAGGACGTTGGATCAGCCCCAGCATTTT

d_call: -
clone_size: many
v_call: TRBV29-1
j_call: TRBJ1-1
cdr3_aa: CSVDRAMNTEAFF
cdr3_nt: TGCAGCGTTGACAGGGCGATGAACACTGAAGCTTTCTTT

d_call: -
clone_size: -
v_call: TRBV10-3
j_call: TRBJ1-3
cdr3_aa: CAIMAGVVSGNTIYF
cdr3_nt: TGTGCCATAATGGCAGGGGTTGTCTCTGGAAACACCATATATTTT

d_call: -
clone_size: few
v_call: TRBV4-3
j_call: TRBJ1-2
cdr3_aa: CASSHRADGPYGYTF
cdr3_nt: TGCGCCAGCAGCCACAGAGCAGACGGACCCTATGGCTACACCTTC

d_call: -
clone_size: few
v_call: TRBV25-1
j_call: TRBJ2-2
cdr3_aa: CASSSTTQHTNTGELFF
cdr3_nt: TGTGCCAGCAGCTCAACAACACAACACACGAACACCGGGGAGCTGTTTTTT

d_call: -
clone_size: -
v_call: TRBV5-6
j_call: TRBJ1-6
cdr3_aa: CASSLVERQNSPLHF
cdr3_nt: TGTGCCAGCAGCTTGGTCGAACGGCAGAATTCACCCCTCCACTTT

d_call: -
clone_size: -
v_call: TRBV4-2
j_call: TRBJ1-1
cdr3_aa: CASSYRRRNTEAFF
cdr3_nt: TGTGCCAGCAGTTACCGACGGAGGAACACTGAAGCTTTCTTT

d_call: TRBD1
clone_size: -
v_call: TRBV29-1
j_call: TRBJ2-7
cdr3_aa: CSVGGQGAIEQYF
cdr3_nt: TGCAGCGTTGGCGGACAGGGGGCAATCGAGCAGTACTTC

d_call: -
clone_size: -
v_call: TRBV10-3
j_call: TRBJ1-6
cdr3_aa: CASSYLTGKESPLHF
cdr3_nt: TGTGCCAGCAGTTACCTAACAGGGAAAGAATCACCCCTCCACTTT

d_call: -
clone_size: few
v_call: TRBV11-2
j_call: TRBJ1-2
cdr3_aa: CASSPPGGLRGYTF
cdr3_nt: TGTGCCAGCAGTCCCCCGGGGGGACTGAGGGGCTACACCTTC

d_call: -
clone_size: -
v_call: TRBV5-1
j_call: TRBJ2-7
cdr3_aa: CASSLASLLEQYF
cdr3_nt: TGCGCCAGCAGCTTGGCCAGCCTCCTCGAGCAGTACTTC

d_call: -
clone_size: -
v_call: TRBV10-3
j_call: TRBJ1-4
cdr3_aa: CAISQQATNEKLFF
cdr3_nt: TGTGCCATCAGTCAACAGGCGACTAATGAAAAACTGTTTTTT

d_call: TRBD1
clone_size: many
v_call: TRBV9
j_call: TRBJ1-2
cdr3_aa: CASSARTGTYGYTF
cdr3_nt: TGTGCCAGCAGCGCCCGGACAGGCACATACGGCTACACCTTC

d_call: -
clone_size: many
v_call: TRBV7-9
j_call: TRBJ1-6
cdr3_aa: CASSLAPGSSPLHF
cdr3_nt: TGTGCCAGCAGCTTAGCGCCGGGTTCCTCACCCCTCCACTTT

d_call: TRBD1
clone_size: -
v_call: TRBV7-2
j_call: TRBJ1-6
cdr3_aa: CASSLAGQGVSYNSPLHF
cdr3_nt: TGTGCCAGCAGCTTGGCGGGACAGGGGGTATCCTATAATTCACCCCTCCACTTT

d_call: TRBD1
clone_size: -
v_call: TRBV10-3
j_call: TRBJ1-1
cdr3_aa: CATIRDRRTEAFF
cdr3_nt: TGTGCCACCATTCGGGACAGGCGGACTGAAGCTTTCTTT

d_call: TRBD2
clone_size: -
v_call: TRBV7-2
j_call: TRBJ2-2
cdr3_aa: CASSGRAGGGTGELFF
cdr3_nt: TGTGCCAGCAGCGGGAGAGCGGGAGGAGGCACCGGGGAGCTGTTTTTT

d_call: TRBD1
clone_size: once
v_call: TRBV2
j_call: TRBJ2-7
cdr3_aa: CASRVGQGILSSYEQYF
cdr3_nt: TGTGCCAGCAGAGTGGGACAGGGGATTCTGAGCTCCTACGAGCAGTACTTC

d_call: TRBD1
clone_size: -
v_call: TRBV29-1
j_call: TRBJ1-2
cdr3_aa: CSVGQGLGAAYGYTF
cdr3_nt: TGCAGCGTCGGACAGGGGCTAGGGGCTGCATATGGCTACACCTTC

d_call: TRBD1
clone_size: many
v_call: TRBV7-9
j_call: TRBJ1-1
cdr3_aa: CASSLVGYSRQGDTEAFF
cdr3_nt: TGTGCCAGCAGCTTAGTTGGTTACTCCCGACAGGGCGACACTGAAGCTTTCTTT

d_call: TRBD1
clone_size: -
v_call: TRBV25-1
j_call: TRBJ2-7
cdr3_aa: CASSNRQGRYEQYF
cdr3_nt: TGTGCCAGCAGTAACCGACAGGGCCGCTACGAGCAGTACTTC

d_call: TRBD1
clone_size: many
v_call: TRBV7-8
j_call: TRBJ2-7
cdr3_aa: CASSLNSGTGAEQYF
cdr3_nt: TGTGCCAGCAGCCTGAATTCCGGGACAGGGGCCGAGCAGTACTTC

d_call: TRBD1
clone_size: few
v_call: TRBV4-3
j_call: TRBJ2-2
cdr3_aa: CASSQGEGARGGELFF
cdr3_nt: TGCGCCAGCAGCCAGGGCGAGGGGGCGAGAGGCGGGGAGCTGTTTTTT